The rows below give T cell receptor beta chains drawn from one sample of a study of blood T cells in healthy people across ages. TCRdb reanalysed the 5' RACE reads using MiXCR and keeps one entry per CDR3 protein. The table lists about 1.1 million distinct CDR3 sequences, 30% to 40% of them singletons. The sample was blood. The receptors originated from a man younger than 35 in good health. Each CDR3 is given with its conserved first and last residue. D genes are given only for firm matches. The size of a clone is reported for some rows only, either as once, few or many, or as a class for expanded clones.

j_call d_call clone_size v_call cdr3_nt cdr3_aa
TRBJ1-1 NA NA TRBV5-1 TGCGCCAGCAGCTTAAAGTGGGGGGACGGCACTGAAGCTTTCTTT CASSLKWGDGTEAFF
TRBJ2-1 TRBD2 NA TRBV4-1 TGCGCCAGCAACACGAAATTCTCGCCGGGACTAGCGGGGGGCCAGCACCTCAATGAGCAGTTCTTC CASNTKFSPGLAGGQHLNEQFF
TRBJ2-7 NA few TRBV14 TGTGCCAGCAGCCAAGGTCGGAGTCGATACGAGCAGTACTTC CASSQGRSRYEQYF
TRBJ1-2 NA NA TRBV3-1 TGTGCCAGCAGCCAAGAGAGGGTGGAAGGCTACACCTTC CASSQERVEGYTF
TRBJ2-3 NA NA TRBV28 TGTGCCAGCAGTACCCACCCGGGGTCAGATACGCAGTATTTT CASSTHPGSDTQYF
TRBJ2-7 TRBD2 NA TRBV10-3 TGTGCCACCTACAATTGGGGGACGGGGGGACCCTACGAGCAGTACTTC CATYNWGTGGPYEQYF
TRBJ2-5 NA NA TRBV9 TGTGCCAGCAGCGCCGGTGGGGGGGGCTCCCAGGAGACCCAGTACTTC CASSAGGGGSQETQYF
TRBJ1-2 TRBD1 NA TRBV3-1 TGTGCCAGCAGCCCCGTATACAGGGGCCATTCTGGCTACACCTTC CASSPVYRGHSGYTF
TRBJ1-5 NA few TRBV27 TGTGCCAGCAGTCCCCAGTGGAGCAATCAGCCCCAGCATTTT CASSPQWSNQPQHF
TRBJ2-1 NA few TRBV5-1 TGCGCCAGCAGTATTGGGAGGAGGGCTCATGAGCAGTTCTTC CASSIGRRAHEQFF
TRBJ1-2 NA NA TRBV2 TGTGCCAGCAGCCCTGGACAGAACGACTATGGCTACACCTTC CASSPGQNDYGYTF
TRBJ1-2 NA NA TRBV7-8 TGTGCCAGCAGCCTCCCCCGCGAAAGACGGGGGGAAGCTAACTATGGCTACACCTTC CASSLPRERRGEANYGYTF
TRBJ2-5 TRBD1 few TRBV7-9 TGTGCCAGCAGCTTTGGTGGGACAGGGTTGGAGACCCAGTACTTC CASSFGGTGLETQYF
TRBJ2-1 NA few TRBV6-5 TGTGCCAGCAGTTACACCCCGGTGGGTGAGCAGTTCTTC CASSYTPVGEQFF
TRBJ1-4 TRBD1 NA TRBV9 TGCGCCAGCAGCGTAGGGGGCAGGAATGAAAAACTGTTTTTT CASSVGGRNEKLFF
TRBJ1-1 TRBD1 few TRBV7-2 TGTGCCAGCAGCTATAGTGGACAGGGGGTTGATGAAGCTTTCTTT CASSYSGQGVDEAFF
TRBJ1-4 NA NA TRBV12-3/TRBV12-4 TGTGCCAGCATACGGGGGGGGTCGAATGAAAAACTGTTTTTT CASIRGGSNEKLFF
TRBJ2-1 NA NA TRBV20-1 TGCAGTGCTAGAGAGATTTCGGGGGCTGGTAATGAGCAGTTCTTC CSAREISGAGNEQFF
TRBJ1-3 NA NA TRBV7-9 TGTGCCAGCAGCTTCGGGGAGTGGCGCTCTGGAAACACCATATATTTT CASSFGEWRSGNTIYF
TRBJ1-2 NA NA TRBV28 TGTGCCAGCAGTTTGGTTGGGGGGCTAGTAAAGTATGTTGACTATGGCTACACCTTC CASSLVGGLVKYVDYGYTF
TRBJ1-5 NA few TRBV21-1 TGTGCCAGCAGCGATCCGATAGGACAGACCCGACAACAGCATTTT CASSDPIGQTRQQHF
TRBJ1-2 NA few TRBV2 TGTGCCAGCAGTTTCGAAAGGGGGGGGAGAAACTATGGCTACACCTTC CASSFERGGRNYGYTF
TRBJ2-1 NA few TRBV4-2 TGTGCCAGCAGCCAAGAAGGAACCGGCGTTTCAAATGAGCAGTTCTTC CASSQEGTGVSNEQFF
TRBJ1-1 NA NA TRBV6-5 TGTGCCAGCAGTAAAGGGGCAGCCGGGACTGAAGCTTTCTTT CASSKGAAGTEAFF
TRBJ1-2 TRBD1 few TRBV7-9 TGTGCCAGCAGCTCCCCGGAGGGACAGTTGTATGGCTACACCTTC CASSSPEGQLYGYTF
TRBJ1-1 NA NA TRBV5-6 TGTGCCAGCAGCTTGGGACATTCAGCTTTCTTT CASSLGHSAFF
TRBJ2-5 NA once TRBV27 TGTGCCAGCAGTTTCGGGTTCAATCAGGAGACCCAGTACTTC CASSFGFNQETQYF
TRBJ1-6 NA few TRBV6-5 TGTGCCAGCAGCGCCGGGATTCAAGTCGGCTCACCCCTCCACTTT CASSAGIQVGSPLHF
TRBJ1-5 TRBD1 few TRBV6-2/TRBV6-3 TGTGCCAGCAGTGCCGGGACAGGGCCAAGCAATCAGCCCCAGCATTTT CASSAGTGPSNQPQHF
TRBJ1-2 NA NA TRBV12-3/TRBV12-4 TGTGCCAGCATGAAAGACACCACCTATGGCTACACCTTC CASMKDTTYGYTF
TRBJ1-1 NA few TRBV5-1 TGCGCCAGCACCGCCCGGGGGGAGGTTAGCACTGAAGCTTTCTTT CASTARGEVSTEAFF
TRBJ2-3 TRBD1 NA TRBV12-3/TRBV12-4 TGTGCCAGCAGTTCAGGGGGCTCGGGCACAGATACGCAGTATTTT CASSSGGSGTDTQYF
TRBJ1-1 TRBD1 once TRBV9 TGTGCCAGCAGCGGGGGGGACAGGGCTGAAGCTTTCTTT CASSGGDRAEAFF